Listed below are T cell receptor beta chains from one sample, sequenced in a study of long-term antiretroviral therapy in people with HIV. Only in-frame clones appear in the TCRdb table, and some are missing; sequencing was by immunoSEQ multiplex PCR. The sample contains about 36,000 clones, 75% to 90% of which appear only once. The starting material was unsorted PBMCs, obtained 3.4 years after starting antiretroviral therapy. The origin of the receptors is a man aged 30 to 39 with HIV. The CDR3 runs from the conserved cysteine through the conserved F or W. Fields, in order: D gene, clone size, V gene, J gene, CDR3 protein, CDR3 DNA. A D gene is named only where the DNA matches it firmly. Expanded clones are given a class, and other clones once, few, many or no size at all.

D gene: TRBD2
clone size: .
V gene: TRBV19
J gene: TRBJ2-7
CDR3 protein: CASSIFLTSATSSYEQYF
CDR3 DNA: TGTGCCAGTAGTATATTCTTGACTAGCGCGACCAGCTCCTACGAGCAGTACTTC

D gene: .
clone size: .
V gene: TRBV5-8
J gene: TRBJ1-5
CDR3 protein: CASSLGWFQPQHF
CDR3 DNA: TGTGCCAGCAGCTTGGGTTGGTTTCAGCCCCAGCATTTT

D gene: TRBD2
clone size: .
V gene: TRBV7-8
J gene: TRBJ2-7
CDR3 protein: CASSLGGGDSYEQYF
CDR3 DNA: TGTGCCAGCAGCTTAGGCGGGGGGGACTCCTACGAGCAGTACTTC

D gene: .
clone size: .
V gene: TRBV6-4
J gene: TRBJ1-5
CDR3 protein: CASRAGPQPQHF
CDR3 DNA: TGTGCCAGCAGAGCAGGGCCTCAGCCCCAGCATTTT

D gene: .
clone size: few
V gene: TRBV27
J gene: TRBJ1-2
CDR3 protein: CASSTTPSYGYTF
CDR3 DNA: TGTGCCAGCAGTACCACACCCTCGTATGGCTACACCTTC

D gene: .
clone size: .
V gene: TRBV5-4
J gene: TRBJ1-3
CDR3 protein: CASSQRHGGRRGNTIYF
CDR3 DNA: TGCGCCAGCAGCCAAAGACACGGCGGAAGAAGGGGAAACACCATATATTTT

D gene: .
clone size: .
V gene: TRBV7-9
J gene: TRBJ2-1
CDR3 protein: CASSFRQYNEQFF
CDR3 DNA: TGTGCCAGCAGCTTCCGGCAGTACAATGAGCAGTTCTTC

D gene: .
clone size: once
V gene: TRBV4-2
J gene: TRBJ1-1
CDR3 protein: CASSQDGGLRAFF
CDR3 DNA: TGTGCCAGCAGCCAAGATGGGGGCTTGCGGGCTTTCTTT

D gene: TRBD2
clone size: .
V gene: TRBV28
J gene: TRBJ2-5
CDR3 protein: CASSSPTSGRKETQYF
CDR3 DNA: TGTGCCAGCAGTTCGCCGACTAGCGGGAGGAAAGAGACCCAGTACTTC

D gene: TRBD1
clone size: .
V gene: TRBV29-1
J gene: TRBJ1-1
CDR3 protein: CSILTGDTEAFF
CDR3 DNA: TGCAGCATCCTGACAGGGGACACTGAAGCTTTCTTT

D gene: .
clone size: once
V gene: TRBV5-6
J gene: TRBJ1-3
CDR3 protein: CASSYSGNTIYF
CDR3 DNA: TGTGCCAGCAGCTACTCTGGAAACACCATATATTTT

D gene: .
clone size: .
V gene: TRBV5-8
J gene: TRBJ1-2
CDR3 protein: CASSAGLYGYTF
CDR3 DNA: TGTGCCAGCAGCGCGGGTCTTTATGGCTACACCTTC

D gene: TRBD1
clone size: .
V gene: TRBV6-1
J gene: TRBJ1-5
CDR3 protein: CASIQGTNQPQHF
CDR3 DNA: TGTGCCAGCATACAGGGGACGAATCAGCCCCAGCATTTT

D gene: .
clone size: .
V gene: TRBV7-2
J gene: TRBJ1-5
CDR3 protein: CASSLAGLRRPQHF
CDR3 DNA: TGTGCCAGCAGCTTAGCGGGACTCCGCCGGCCCCAGCATTTT

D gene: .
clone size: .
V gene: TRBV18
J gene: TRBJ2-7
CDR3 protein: CASSPMDAGEQYF
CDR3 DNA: TGTGCCAGCTCACCAATGGATGCGGGCGAGCAGTACTTC

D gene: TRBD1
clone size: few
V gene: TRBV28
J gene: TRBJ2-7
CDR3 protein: CASSARQGLVVHEQYF
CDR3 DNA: TGTGCCAGCAGTGCCCGACAGGGTCTCGTAGTCCACGAGCAGTACTTC

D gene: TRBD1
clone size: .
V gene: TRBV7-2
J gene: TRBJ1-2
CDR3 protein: CASSLGQGPEGYTF
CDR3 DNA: TGTGCCAGCAGCTTAGGACAGGGCCCAGAAGGGTACACCTTC

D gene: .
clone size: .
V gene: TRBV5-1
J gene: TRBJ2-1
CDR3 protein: CASSFEGRKNNEQFF
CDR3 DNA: TGCGCCAGCAGCTTTGAGGGTCGGAAGAACAATGAGCAGTTCTTC

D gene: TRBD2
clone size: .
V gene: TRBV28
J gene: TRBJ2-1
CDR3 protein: CASSLSAGDWVGEQFF
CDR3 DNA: TGTGCCAGCAGTTTATCAGCGGGAGACTGGGTGGGGGAGCAGTTCTTC

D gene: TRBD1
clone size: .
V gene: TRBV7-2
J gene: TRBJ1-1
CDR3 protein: CASSLVDRVDTEAFF
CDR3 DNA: TGTGCCAGCAGCTTAGTGGACAGGGTAGATACTGAAGCTTTCTTT

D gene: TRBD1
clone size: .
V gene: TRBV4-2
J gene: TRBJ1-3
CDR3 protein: CASSQDERQGSGNTIYF
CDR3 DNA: TGTGCCAGCAGCCAAGATGAGAGACAGGGGTCTGGAAACACCATATATTTT

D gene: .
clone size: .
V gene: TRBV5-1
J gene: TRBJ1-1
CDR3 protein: CASGEGNLNTEAFF
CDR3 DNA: TGCGCCAGCGGAGAAGGCAACTTGAACACTGAAGCTTTCTTT

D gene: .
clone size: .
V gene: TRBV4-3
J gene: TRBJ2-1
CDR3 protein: CASSQDGAGGYNEQFF
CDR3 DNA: TGCGCCAGCAGCCAAGACGGGGCGGGCGGATACAATGAGCAGTTCTTC

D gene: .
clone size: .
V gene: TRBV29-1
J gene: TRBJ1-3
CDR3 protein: CSATTGTGNTIYF
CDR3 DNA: TGCAGCGCCACCACAGGGACTGGAAACACCATATATTTT

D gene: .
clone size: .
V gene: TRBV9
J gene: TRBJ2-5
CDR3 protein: CASSVGGDIQETQYF
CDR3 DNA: TGTGCCAGCAGCGTCGGCGGGGACATCCAAGAGACCCAGTACTTC

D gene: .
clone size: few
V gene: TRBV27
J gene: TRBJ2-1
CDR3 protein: CAWRRNLIFF
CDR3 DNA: TGTGCCTGGCGGCGCAATTTGATTTTCTTC

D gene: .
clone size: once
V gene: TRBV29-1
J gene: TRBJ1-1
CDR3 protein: CSVDGTGLGEAFF
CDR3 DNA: TGCAGCGTTGACGGTACAGGGTTGGGTGAAGCTTTCTTT

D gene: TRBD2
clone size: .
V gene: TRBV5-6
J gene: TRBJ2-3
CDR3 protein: CASTSGTSGTQYF
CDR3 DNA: TGTGCCAGCACCTCCGGGACTAGTGGTACGCAGTATTTT

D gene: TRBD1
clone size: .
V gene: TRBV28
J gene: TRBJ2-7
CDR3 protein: CASSPTGGMNEQYF
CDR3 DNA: TGTGCCAGCAGTCCCACAGGGGGCATGAACGAGCAGTACTTC

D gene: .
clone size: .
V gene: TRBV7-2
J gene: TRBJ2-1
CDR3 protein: CASTRDIYDEQFF
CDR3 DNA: TGTGCCAGCACCCGGGACATTTACGATGAGCAGTTCTTC

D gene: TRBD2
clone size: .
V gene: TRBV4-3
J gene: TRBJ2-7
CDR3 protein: CASSEAAGASYEQYF
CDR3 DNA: TGCGCCAGCAGCGAGGCAGCGGGGGCCTCCTACGAGCAGTACTTC

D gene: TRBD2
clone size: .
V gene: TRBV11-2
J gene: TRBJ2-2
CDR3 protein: CASSGLVPNGELFF
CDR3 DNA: TGTGCCAGCAGCGGACTAGTGCCCAATGGGGAGCTGTTTTTT

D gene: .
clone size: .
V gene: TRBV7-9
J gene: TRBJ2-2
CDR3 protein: CASSPRGLGTGELFF
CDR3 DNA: TGTGCCAGCAGCCCCCGGGGCCTAGGGACCGGGGAGCTGTTTTTT

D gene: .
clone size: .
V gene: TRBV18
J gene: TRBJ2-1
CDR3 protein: CASSPQGTEQFF
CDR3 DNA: TGTGCCAGCTCACCACAGGGAACGGAGCAGTTCTTC

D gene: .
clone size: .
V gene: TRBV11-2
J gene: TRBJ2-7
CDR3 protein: CASSLQAYEQYF
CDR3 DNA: TGTGCCAGCAGCTTACAGGCGTACGAGCAGTACTTC

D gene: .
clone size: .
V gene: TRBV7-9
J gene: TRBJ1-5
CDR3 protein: CASSFQNQPQHF
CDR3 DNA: TGTGCCAGCAGCTTCCAGAATCAGCCCCAGCATTTT

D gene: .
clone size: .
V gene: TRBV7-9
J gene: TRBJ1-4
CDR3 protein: CASSLYTSTNEKLFF
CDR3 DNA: TGTGCCAGCAGCTTATATACGTCAACTAATGAAAAACTGTTTTTT

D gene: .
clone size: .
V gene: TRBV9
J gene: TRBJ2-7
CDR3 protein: CASSPTIDGSYEQYF
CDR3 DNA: TGTGCCAGCAGCCCCACAATCGACGGTTCCTACGAGCAGTACTTC

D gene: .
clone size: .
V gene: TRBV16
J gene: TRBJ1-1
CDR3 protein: CASSQSGNTEAFF
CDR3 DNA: TGTGCCAGCAGCCAGTCAGGGAACACTGAAGCTTTCTTT

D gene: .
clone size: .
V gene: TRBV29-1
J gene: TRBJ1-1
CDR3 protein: CSVPGAFEAFF
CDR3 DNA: TGCAGCGTCCCGGGGGCCTTTGAAGCTTTCTTT

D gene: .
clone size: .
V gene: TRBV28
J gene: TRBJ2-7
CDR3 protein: CASRGEVEQYF
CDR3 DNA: TGTGCCAGCAGGGGGGAGGTCGAGCAGTACTTC

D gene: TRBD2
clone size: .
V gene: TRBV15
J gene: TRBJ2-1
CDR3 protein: CATSSPESGSGYNEQFF
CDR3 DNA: TGTGCCACCAGCAGCCCAGAGAGCGGGAGCGGGTACAATGAGCAGTTCTTC

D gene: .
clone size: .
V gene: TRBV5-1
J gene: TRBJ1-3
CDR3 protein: CASSSSGIAGNTIYF
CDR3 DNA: TGCGCCAGCAGCTCGTCAGGGATTGCTGGAAACACCATATATTTT

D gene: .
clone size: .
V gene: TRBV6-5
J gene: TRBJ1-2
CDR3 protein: CASSNRRGAIGGYTF
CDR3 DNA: TGTGCCAGCAGCAACCGGAGGGGGGCGATAGGTGGCTACACCTTC

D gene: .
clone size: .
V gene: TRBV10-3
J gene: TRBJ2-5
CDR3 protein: CAISESAGGYQETQYF
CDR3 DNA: TGTGCCATCAGTGAGTCGGCAGGGGGGTACCAAGAGACCCAGTACTTC

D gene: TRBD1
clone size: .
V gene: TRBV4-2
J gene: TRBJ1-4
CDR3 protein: CASSQDWDRGTEKLFF
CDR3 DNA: TGTGCCAGCAGCCAAGATTGGGACAGGGGAACTGAAAAACTGTTTTTT

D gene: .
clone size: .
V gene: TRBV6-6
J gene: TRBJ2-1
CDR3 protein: CASTSGTLFEQFF
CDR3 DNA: TGTGCCAGCACTTCAGGGACCCTGTTCGAGCAGTTCTTC

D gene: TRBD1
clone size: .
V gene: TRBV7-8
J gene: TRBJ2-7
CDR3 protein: CASKDRGGEQYF
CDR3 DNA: TGTGCCAGTAAGGACAGGGGAGGCGAGCAGTACTTC

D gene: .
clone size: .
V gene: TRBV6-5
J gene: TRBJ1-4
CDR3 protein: CASSYGGLANEKLFF
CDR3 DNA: TGTGCCAGCAGTTACGGCGGTCTGGCTAATGAAAAACTGTTTTTT

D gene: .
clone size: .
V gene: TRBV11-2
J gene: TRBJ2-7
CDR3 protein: CASSFTEVEQYF
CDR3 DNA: TGTGCCAGCAGCTTTACCGAGGTTGAGCAGTACTTC

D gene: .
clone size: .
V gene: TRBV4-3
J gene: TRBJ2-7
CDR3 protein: CASSPRAGIYEQYF
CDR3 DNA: TGCGCCAGCAGCCCGCGGGCGGGCATCTACGAGCAGTACTTC

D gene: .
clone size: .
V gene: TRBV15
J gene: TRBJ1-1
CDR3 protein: CATSREGANTEAFF
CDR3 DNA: TGTGCCACCAGCAGAGAGGGAGCGAACACTGAAGCTTTCTTT

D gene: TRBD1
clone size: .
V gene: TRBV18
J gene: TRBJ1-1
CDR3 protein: CASSLLSGTGDTEAFF
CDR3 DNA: TGTGCCAGCTCACTATTATCAGGGACAGGGGACACTGAAGCTTTCTTT

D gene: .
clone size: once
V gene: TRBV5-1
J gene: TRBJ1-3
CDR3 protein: CASTDGSGNTIYF
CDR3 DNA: TGCGCCAGCACAGACGGCTCTGGAAACACCATATATTTT

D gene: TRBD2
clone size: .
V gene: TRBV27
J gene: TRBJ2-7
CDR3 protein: CATGLAGGYEQYF
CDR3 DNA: TGTGCCACGGGGCTAGCGGGAGGTTACGAGCAGTACTTC

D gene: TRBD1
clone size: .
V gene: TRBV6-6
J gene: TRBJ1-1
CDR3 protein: CASSYQQGQNTEAFF
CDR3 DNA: TGTGCCAGCAGTTACCAACAGGGGCAGAACACTGAAGCTTTCTTT